The present T cell receptor beta chain was sequenced within a study of blood T cell repertoires in COVID-19. The wider study: The United States, Italy and Spain provided the acute and convalescent COVID-19 samples. PBMCs, B-cell-depleted T cells, or T cells provided the cDNA or gDNA that made up the material.

Source study methods: Cell counts per sample came from amplifying reference gene primers. TCRdb's copy holds only in-frame clones and misses some; the assay was immunoSEQ multiplex PCR. For V, J and clone size, that table is used; D and trimming come from the DNA. The sample carries about 120,000 clones, 70% to 75% recorded once. Trimming took 4 bases from V and 4 from J; bases not matched to a gene: 6. The V gene's germline CDR1 is MNHEY and CDR2 SVGAGI. This CDR3 is built from 15 residues. The sequenced material came from peripheral blood. The receptor was isolated from a man aged 60-69 years with acute or convalescent COVID-19. The rearrangement uses TRBV6-5 and TRBJ2-5; 10 bases align to TRBD1. For the CDR3, the DNA is TGTGCCAGCAGTTGGGACAGGGGTTCGGGAGAGACCCAGTACTTC. This encodes CASSWDRGSGETQYF.